These 19 T cell receptor beta chains share one sample of origin, sequenced in a study of blood T cells in healthy people across ages. A second PCR, run for roughly 7 to 11 cycles, used a sample-barcoded 5' primer plus a J-beta primer mix. TCRdb re-called the 5' RACE reads through MiXCR, storing one row per CDR3 protein. The profile shows some 900,000 distinct CDR3 sequences, under 50% of them singletons. Sequenced input: blood. All receptors come from a man aged 25 to 40 in good health.

This sequence joins TRBV18 and TRBJ2-7; the D gene is possibly TRBD1 (6 bases). Deletions cut 8 bases from V and 7 bases from J, with 21 bases between. This CDR3 is built from 14 residues. Germline CDR1 reads KGHSH; CDR2 reads LQKENI. The CDR3 sequence is CASQQGFLDNEQYF. The CDR3 DNA reads as TGTGCCAGCCAACAGGGATTTTTGGACAATGAGCAGTACTTC. Full variable domain (missing parts from reference TRBV18 and TRBJ2-7): NAGVMQNPRHLVRRRGQEARLRCSPMKGHSHVYWYRQLPEEGLKFMVYLQKENIIDESGMPKERFSAEFPKEGPSILRIQQVVRGDSAAYFCASQQGFLDNEQYFGPGTRLTVT.

The rearrangement links TRBV6-2 or TRBV6-3 to TRBJ2-2; 8 bases match TRBD1. The CDR3 covers 17 residues. CDR1 and CDR2 (germline): MNHEY, SVGEGT. The J segment lost 0 bases and the V segment lost 4 bases, leaving 7 bases of the junction unmatched. The CDR3 bases are TGTGCCAGCAGTTGGGACAGGCAGAGTCCGAACACCGGGGAGCTGTTTTTT. Its translation is CASSWDRQSPNTGELFF.

This chain links TRBV4-2 with TRBJ2-1; D may be TRBD2 (5 bases). Germline V CDR1 and CDR2: LGHNA, YNFKEQ. This CDR3 has 14 amino acids. Trimming left V 1 base short and J 7 bases short, with 11 bases between. CDR3 sequence (DNA): TGTGCCAGCAGCCAAGTCTCCGGGAAAAATGAGCAGTTCTTC. Translation gives CASSQVSGKNEQFF.

Turning to this clonotype: At one of its ends the junction is not consistent with the germline gene, which may arise from a read error. The V gene is TRBV6-2 or TRBV6-3, the J gene TRBJ2-3, with TRBD1 matching 8 bases. This CDR3 is 15 amino acids long. The germline V gene has CDR1 MNHEY and CDR2 SVGEGT. CDR3 region: CAGSRQGRGTDTQYF. In nucleotides, the CDR3 is TGTGCCGGCAGCCGACAGGGGCGCGGCACAGATACGCAGTATTTT.

This clonotype occurred a few times. The chain couples TRBV11-3 to TRBJ1-2, with D tentatively TRBD1 (6 bases). V was pared by 4 bases and J by 2 bases, with 11 bases between. CDR1 and CDR2 from the germline V gene are SGHNT and YENEEA. The CDR3 length is 14 residues. CDR3: CASSWGTGNYGYTF. The CDR3 DNA reads as TGTGCCAGCAGCTGGGGAACAGGGAACTATGGCTACACCTTC.

This clonotype was recorded a few times. This chain's CDR3 is CASKLTGTGPYGYTF. CDR3 nucleotides: TGTGCCAGCAAACTTACCGGGACAGGGCCCTATGGCTACACCTTC. The gene calls are TRBV6-5 and TRBJ1-2, with 9 bases lining up with TRBD1. The germline gives CDR1 MNHEY, CDR2 SVGAGI. With V trimmed by 7 bases and J by 4 bases, 10 bases remained unmatched. The CDR3 runs 15 residues.

V and J are TRBV12-3 or TRBV12-4 and TRBJ2-7; D could derive from TRBD1 or TRBD2 (6 bases each). Trimming took off 2 bases at V and 4 bases at J, with 9 bases between the two ends. The CDR3 has 13 amino acids. CDR3 sequence: CASSLWGAYEQYF. DNA for the CDR3: TGTGCCAGCAGTTTATGGGGGGCTTACGAGCAGTACTTC.

The chain has TRBV3-1 and TRBJ2-1; D may correspond to TRBD1 or TRBD2 (7 bases each). The V gene's germline CDR1 is LGHDT and CDR2 YNNKEL (reference sequence). CDR3 length: 15 residues. V was shortened by 2 bases and J by 6 bases, with 14 bases between the two germline ends. In DNA, the CDR3 is TGTGCCAGCAGCCAATCAGGGGGGGCCCCCAATGAGCAGTTCTTC. Translated, it gives CASSQSGGAPNEQFF.

This clonotype was observed a handful of times. The genes are TRBV12-3 or TRBV12-4 and TRBJ2-7; no firm D call. The J call could be wrong; TRBJ2-5 is a better fit for the DNA end. The CDR3 covers 15 residues. The CDR3, as DNA: TGTGCCAGCAGTTTAGATGGGGTAATATCAGAGACCCAGTACTTC. It encodes CASSLDGVISETQYF.

In this sample, this clonotype turned up a few times. The chain couples TRBV10-3 to TRBJ2-7; D could derive from TRBD1 or TRBD2 (7 bases each). V lost 10 bases to trimming and J lost 6 bases, with 19 bases between them. Looked up from germline, CDR1 is ENHRY and CDR2 is SYGVKD. The CDR3 length is 13 residues. The CDR3 nucleotides read TGTGCCACCGGGGAGGGGGCAAGTCGCGAGCAGTACTTC. It encodes CATGEGASREQYF.

The chain has TRBV12-3 or TRBV12-4 and TRBJ2-4, with 14 bases fitting TRBD2. The V gene end was trimmed by 8 bases and the J gene end by 6 bases; junction bases not matched to a gene: 3. The CDR3 has 14 residues. The CDR3 protein is CASRLAGGGNIQYF. Here the CDR3 DNA reads TGTGCCAGCCGACTAGCGGGAGGGGGAAACATTCAGTACTTC.

The CDR3 loop reads CSAVGDSRGNTGELFF. The CDR3 region has the DNA TGCAGCGCGGTAGGCGATAGTAGGGGGAACACCGGGGAGCTGTTTTTT. The V call is TRBV29-1, the J call TRBJ2-2; D possibly corresponds to TRBD1 (5 bases). V lost 7 bases to trimming and J lost 1 base, with 19 bases between them. Germline V CDR1 and CDR2: SQVTM, ANQGSEA. The CDR3 extends over 16 amino acids.

This clonotype was detected only a few times. The J gene is TRBJ1-2, the V gene TRBV7-9, with a possible D match to TRBD1 (5 bases). V was shortened by 3 bases and J by 6 bases, with 17 bases between the two germline ends. This CDR3 is 15 amino acids long. CDR1 is SEHNR and CDR2 is FQNEAQ in the germline V gene (reference sequence). In DNA form, the CDR3 reads TGTGCCAGCAGCTTTGGGACGGATGGCCTCCATGGCTACACCTTC. It specifies CASSFGTDGLHGYTF.

This chain uses TRBV7-6 with TRBJ2-3, with a possible D match to TRBD2 (6 bases). With 6 bases removed from V and 2 bases from J, the gap between germline ends came to 12 bases. The germline CDR1 and CDR2 sequences are SGHVS and FNYEAQ. The CDR3 totals 14 residues. The DNA for the CDR3 is TGTGCCAGCAGGTCGGGAGTAGCCACAGATACGCAGTATTTT. Its translation is CASRSGVATDTQYF.

The chain joins TRBV9 to TRBJ2-5; possible D gene TRBD1, 6 bases. The CDR3 runs to 15 residues. CDR1 SGDLS and CDR2 YYNGEE come from the germline V gene. V was shortened by 0 bases and J by 2 bases, with 11 bases between the two germline ends. CDR3 in DNA: TGTGCCAGCAGCGTAGGTACAGGGCAACAAGAGACCCAGTACTTC. It is translated as CASSVGTGQQETQYF.

The chain uses TRBV20-1 and TRBJ2-5; perhaps TRBD2 as D (5 bases). The V gene's germline CDR1 is DFQATT and CDR2 SNEGSKA (reference sequence). The CDR3 totals 14 residues. Trimming pared 0 bases from V and 6 bases from J, leaving 14 bases between. CDR3 residues: CSARDPGSHQTQYF. The CDR3 DNA sequence: TGCAGTGCTAGAGATCCGGGATCCCATCAGACCCAGTACTTC.

A remark on this clonotype: One end of the junction does not line up with germline, which may come from a read error. The chain carries TRBV27 and TRBJ2-1; 8 bases agree with TRBD2. The CDR3 sequence is 13 residues long. Germline-derived CDR1 and CDR2 are MNHEY and SMNVEV (reference sequence). The CDR3 spells CASNSGTYKEQFF. The DNA for the CDR3 is TGTGCCAGCAATAGCGGGACCTACAAGGAGCAGTTCTTC.

This clonotype was seen a few times. The junction does not match germline at one end; this may be a read error. V usage is TRBV5-1 and J usage is TRBJ2-1; 9 bases fit TRBD1. The CDR3 covers 15 residues. The germline gives CDR1 SGHRS, CDR2 YFSETQ. The CDR3, as DNA: TGCGCCAGCAGCTTTACAGGGGGCGAGGGAAATGAGCGGTTCTTC. This codes for CASSFTGGEGNERFF.

This clonotype was detected a few times. In nucleotides, the CDR3 is TGTGCCAGCAGGAGGACAGGGGAGGCCTATGGCTACACCTTC. Its protein product is CASRRTGEAYGYTF. The chain recombines TRBV25-1 with TRBJ1-2; TRBD1 matches at 9 bases. The CDR3 totals 14 residues. V was pared by 6 bases and J by 4 bases, with 6 bases of the junction left unmatched. Germline loops: CDR1 MGHDK, CDR2 SYGVNS.